Below, 30 T cell receptor beta chains from the same sample are listed, as sequenced in a study of monozygotic twins with inflammatory bowel disease. TCRdb derives one entry per CDR3 protein from the 5' RACE reads, leaving out DNA. The ten top clones account for under 2.5%, within a sample of approximately 330,000 distinct CDR3 sequences. The material sequenced was blood. The receptors shown here come from a human donor with ulcerative colitis or Crohn's disease, or a healthy co-twin of an affected twin (not recorded which).

V gene TRBV27 combines with J gene TRBJ2-7; absent DNA, TCRdb's TRBD2 call cannot be checked. Germline V gene sequence: CDR1 MNHEY, CDR2 SMNVEV (reference sequence). The length of the CDR3 is 15 residues. The CDR3 is CASSSGLAATYEQYF.

J is TRBJ1-3 and V is TRBV4-2. The CDR3 extends over 15 amino acids. Per germline, CDR1 LGHNA and CDR2 YNFKEQ. CDR3 loop: CASSQDGGSGNTIYF.

The V gene is TRBV6-5, the J gene TRBJ1-5. Germline values: CDR1 MNHEY, CDR2 SVGAGI. This CDR3 has 13 residues. The CDR3 region is CASSPSGGQPQHF.

V and J are TRBV30 and TRBJ1-1; TCRdb reports TRBD1, a call that lacks DNA to check it against. In germline, CDR1 is GTSNPN, CDR2 SVGIG (reference sequence). This CDR3 region has 14 residues. The CDR3 region is CASGAQTVRTEAFF.

V usage is TRBV7-9 and J usage is TRBJ1-1. CDR3 size: 12 residues. The V gene's germline CDR1 is SEHNR and CDR2 FQNEAQ (reference sequence). The CDR3 is CASSLGRNEAFF.

The CDR3: CASSLGGGRGVNTEAFF. The chain is built from TRBV27 and TRBJ1-1. This CDR3 region has 17 residues. CDR1 and CDR2 from the germline V gene are MNHEY and SMNVEV (reference sequence).

The chain has TRBV27 and TRBJ2-5; the TCRdb call, TRBD1, lacks DNA for checking. This CDR3 is built from 15 residues. Germline V gene lookup returns CDR1 MNHEY and CDR2 SMNVEV (reference sequence). CDR3 sequence reads: CASSSLRGAYETQYF.

This chain uses TRBV5-6 with TRBJ2-1; lacking DNA, the TRBD1 call made by TCRdb goes unchecked. Germline V gene lookup returns CDR1 SGHDT and CDR2 YYEEEE. The CDR3 contains 15 residues. The CDR3 here is CASSGPGQGLSEQFF.

The V gene is TRBV7-2, the J gene TRBJ2-2; the TCRdb call, TRBD1, lacks DNA for checking. CDR1 and CDR2 (germline): SGHTA, FQGNSA. The CDR3 consists of 14 residues. This CDR3 is CASSYVGGSGELFF.

The CDR3 reads CASSLAGDGYTF. The chain recombines TRBV5-1 with TRBJ1-2. This CDR3 contains 12 residues. Germline CDR1 reads SGHRS; CDR2 reads YFSETQ.

The rearrangement links TRBV30 to TRBJ2-1; TCRdb picks TRBD1, but there is no DNA to check that call. Germline values: CDR1 GTSNPN, CDR2 SVGIG (reference sequence). The CDR3 is 11 residues long. CDR3 amino acids: CAWGQGGEQFF.

V and J are TRBV11-2 and TRBJ2-1. Germline-derived CDR1 and CDR2 are SGHAT and FQNNGV. The CDR3 runs to 12 residues. The CDR3 sequence: CASSFTAWEQFF. Together with reference TRBV11-2 and TRBJ2-1, the CDR3 gives the full variable domain: EAGVAQSPRYKIIEKRQSVAFWCNPISGHATLYWYQQILGQGPKLLIQFQNNGVVDDSQLPKDRFSAERLKGVDSTLKIQPAKLEDSAVYLCASSFTAWEQFFGPGTRLTVL.

CDR3 sequence reads: CASSLDPLSSYNGQFF. The rearrangement joins TRBV5-1 to TRBJ2-1. Per the germline V gene, CDR1 is SGHRS and CDR2 is YFSETQ. This CDR3 is 16 amino acids long.

The chain carries TRBV12-3 or TRBV12-4 and TRBJ1-1; TCRdb gives TRBD1 as the D gene, but with no DNA this cannot be confirmed. The CDR3 loop spans 11 amino acids. The CDR3 here is CASSLTGPPFF.

The rearrangement joins TRBV27 to TRBJ2-7. CDR3 length: 13 residues. Germline V gene data show CDR1 as MNHEY and CDR2 as SMNVEV (reference sequence). This chain's CDR3 is CASSFLDHHEQYF.

The chain recombines TRBV25-1 with TRBJ2-1; the D call from TCRdb, TRBD2, cannot be confirmed without DNA. The CDR3 loop spans 17 amino acids. CDR1 is MGHDK, CDR2 SYGVNS, per germline. The CDR3: CASSELLAGGSYNEQFF.

This rearrangement joins TRBV27 to TRBJ1-5. In germline, CDR1 is MNHEY, CDR2 SMNVEV (reference sequence). This CDR3 is 14 amino acids long. The CDR3 is CASRNLYGDQPQHF.

The chain joins TRBV20-1 to TRBJ1-5. The CDR3 consists of 15 residues. CDR1 is DFQATT and CDR2 is SNEGSKA in the germline V gene (reference sequence). CDR3 sequence: CSARVFAEEVQPQHF.

This chain connects TRBV11-1 to TRBJ2-2. Looked up from germline, CDR1 is SGHAT and CDR2 is FQDESV (reference sequence). The CDR3 sequence is 15 residues long. The CDR3 is CASSLSAVASGELFF.

The gene calls are TRBV6-6 and TRBJ2-7; as DNA is missing, the TRBD1 call by TCRdb cannot be tested. CDR1 MNHNY and CDR2 SVGAGI come from the germline V gene (reference sequence). CDR3 length: 14 amino acids. The CDR3 reads CASSQTGGLGEQYF.

The chain employs TRBV28 and TRBJ1-6; TCRdb outputs TRBD1, but without DNA this stays unchecked. This CDR3 spans 16 amino acids. Germline V lookup: CDR1 MDHEN, CDR2 SYDVKM. CDR3: CASSRQGSSYNSPLHF.

The chain combines TRBV28 with TRBJ2-7; as DNA is missing, the TRBD1 call by TCRdb cannot be tested. Germline CDR1 reads MDHEN; CDR2 reads SYDVKM. The CDR3 covers 18 residues. The CDR3 reads CASSYGTGALMTSYEQYF. The full variable domain, its missing parts supplied by reference TRBV28 and TRBJ2-7, is DVKVTQSSRYLVKRTGEKVFLECVQDMDHENMFWYRQDPGLGLRLIYFSYDVKMKEKGDIPEGYSVSREKKERFSLILESASTNQTSMYLCASSYGTGALMTSYEQYFGPGTRLTVT.

The rearrangement links TRBV27 to TRBJ1-5; the TCRdb call, TRBD1, lacks DNA for checking. The CDR3 covers 13 residues. Germline V CDR1 and CDR2: MNHEY, SMNVEV (reference sequence). The CDR3 reads CASRSTGNQPQHF.

The chain joins TRBV6-1 to TRBJ1-5; TCRdb lists TRBD1, though no DNA is available to test this call. This CDR3 is built from 16 residues. Germline CDR1 MNHNS, CDR2 SASEGT. The CDR3 reads CASTPRTGNSNQPQHF.

The chain employs TRBV7-2 and TRBJ1-2; with no DNA, the TCRdb D assignment of TRBD1 cannot be verified. Germline V gene lookup returns CDR1 SGHTA and CDR2 FQGNSA. The CDR3 length is 14 residues. The chain's CDR3 is CASSLILRGSGYTF.

The J gene is TRBJ1-5, the V gene TRBV5-1. This CDR3 has 16 amino acids. Per germline, CDR1 SGHRS and CDR2 YFSETQ. This chain's CDR3 is CASSLYPWADNQPQHF.

The chain employs TRBV5-6 and TRBJ2-3. This CDR3 spans 16 amino acids. Per the germline V gene, CDR1 is SGHDT and CDR2 is YYEEEE. This CDR3 reads CASSFTAAGGTDTQYF. Drawing the rest from reference TRBV5-6 and TRBJ2-3, the complete variable domain is DAGVTQSPTHLIKTRGQQVTLRCSPKSGHDTVSWYQQALGQGPQFIFQYYEEEERQRGNFPDRFSGHQFPNYSSELNVNALLLGDSALYLCASSFTAAGGTDTQYFGPGTRLTVL.

This chain connects TRBV10-3 to TRBJ2-2; no DNA is available, so the TRBD2 call from TCRdb remains unchecked. This CDR3 is built from 16 residues. Germline V gene data show CDR1 as ENHRY and CDR2 as SYGVKD. The CDR3 is CAISGTGGTDTGELFF.

The J gene is TRBJ1-1, the V gene TRBV10-3; TCRdb selects TRBD1, and the lack of DNA leaves this call unchecked. The germline V gene encodes CDR1 ENHRY and CDR2 SYGVKD. This CDR3 is built from 14 residues. This CDR3 reads CAISRQTDRTEAFF.

V gene TRBV20-1 combines with J gene TRBJ2-1; absent DNA, TCRdb's TRBD2 call cannot be checked. Germline CDR1 DFQATT, CDR2 SNEGSKA (reference sequence). The CDR3 has 14 residues. This CDR3 reads CSAATSGGAFEQFF.